Below, 28 T cell receptor beta chains from the same sample are listed, as sequenced in a study of blood T cell repertoires in COVID-19. The assay was immunoSEQ multiplex PCR, and TCRdb's table has in-frame clones only and misses some. The data hold approximately 180,000 clones, with approximately 79% observed a single time. The sequencing input was PBMCs or T cells enriched from blood (not recorded which). The receptors stem from a woman aged 60-70 years with acute COVID-19.

The V call is TRBV21-1, the J call TRBJ2-7; TRBD2 was called by the table and not checked on the DNA. TRBV21-1 is a documented pseudogene. The CDR3 totals 12 residues. As DNA, the CDR3 is TGTGCCAGCAGCGGGGGGGAATCCGAGCAGTACGTC. Its protein product is CASSGGESEQYV.

V gene TRBV11-2 combines with J gene TRBJ2-1, with 8 bases fitting TRBD2. The V segment lost 8 bases and the J segment 7 bases; nucleotides outside the gene matches: 10. There are 14 residues in the CDR3. Per the germline V gene, CDR1 is SGHAT and CDR2 is FQNNGV. The CDR3 region is CASASAGAVNEQFF. CDR3 DNA: TGTGCCAGCGCCTCAGCGGGAGCGGTGAATGAGCAGTTCTTC.

This clone rates as medium-sized (0.01 to 0.1%). V gene TRBV7-6 combines with J gene TRBJ1-1; weak D call: TRBD1 (6 bases). V was pared by 1 base and J by 2 bases, with 14 bases between. The CDR3 is 16 residues long. Germline V gene sequence: CDR1 SGHVS, CDR2 FNYEAQ. The CDR3 is CASSLVQGSPNTEAFF. The DNA for the CDR3 is TGTGCCAGCAGCTTAGTTCAGGGGAGCCCAAACACTGAAGCTTTCTTT.

The chain joins TRBV19 to TRBJ2-2; TRBD1 is a possible D gene (5 bases). The CDR3 has 14 residues. Trimming stripped 6 bases from V and 2 bases from J, with 10 bases between. Germline CDR1 and CDR2: LNHDA and SQIVND (reference sequence). The CDR3 DNA follows: TGTGCCAGTAGACAGGATCCTAACACCGGGGAGCTGTTTTTT. Its translation: CASRQDPNTGELFF.

The chain carries TRBV5-1 and TRBJ1-2; D perhaps matches TRBD1 (6 bases). CDR1 and CDR2 (germline): SGHRS, YFSETQ. The length of the CDR3 is 16 residues. Trimming removed 0 bases at V and 11 bases at J, with 23 bases between. The CDR3 DNA is TGCGCCAGCAGCTTGGGCCCTGGGACACCCAGAAAGGGGTACACCTTC. Translation: CASSLGPGTPRKGYTF.

The chain combines TRBV7-2 with TRBJ2-7, with 7 bases aligning to TRBD2. With V trimmed by 0 bases and J by 5 bases, 4 bases remained unmatched. This CDR3 has 14 amino acids. Germline V gene sequence: CDR1 SGHTA, CDR2 FQGNSA. The CDR3 DNA reads TGTGCCAGCAGCTTAGCGGGAGGGCCAAACGAGCAGTACTTC. This gives the protein CASSLAGGPNEQYF.

This clone was counted once. The rearrangement links TRBV6-5 to TRBJ2-7, with D hard to call. There are 14 residues in the CDR3. Trimming took 4 bases from V and 1 from J, leaving 11 bases between them. The germline V gene encodes CDR1 MNHEY and CDR2 SVGAGI. The CDR3 loop is CASSSVSGSYEQYF. CDR3 DNA sequence: TGTGCCAGCAGTTCAGTCTCTGGTTCCTACGAGCAGTACTTC.

The chain uses TRBV9 and TRBJ2-1; tentatively, D is TRBD2 (5 bases). V lost 0 bases, J lost 9 bases, and 16 bases lay in between. The germline gives CDR1 SGDLS, CDR2 YYNGEE. The CDR3 contains 15 residues. The CDR3 is CASSVGWTLEGEQFF. Written as DNA, the CDR3 is TGTGCCAGCAGCGTAGGCTGGACCCTCGAGGGTGAGCAGTTCTTC.

This clone was seen a single time. The gene calls are TRBV6-4 and TRBJ1-1; D remains ambiguous. Germline V CDR1 and CDR2: MRHNA, SNTAGT. This CDR3 has 14 amino acids. Trimming left V 8 bases short and J 5 bases short, with 18 bases between. The CDR3 DNA sequence: TGTGCCAGCTCCCTCTCCCGCAGTCATACTGAAGCTTTCTTT. Translated: CASSLSRSHTEAFF.

This clone was recorded a few times. This chain joins TRBV5-4 and TRBJ1-1; TRBD1 is a possible D gene (5 bases). Germline lookup yields CDR1 SGHNT and CDR2 YYREEE (reference sequence). The CDR3 is 15 residues long. V was clipped by 0 bases and J by 4 bases, with 13 bases between them. In nucleotides, the CDR3 is TGTGCCAGCAGCTTGGCCCTTGAAAGGGGCACTGAAGCTTTCTTT. Its protein is CASSLALERGTEAFF.

The chain has TRBV10-1 and TRBJ1-5; D is uncertain. From germline, CDR1 is WNHNN and CDR2 SYGVQD (reference sequence). V was pared by 0 bases and J by 4 bases, with 4 bases between. The CDR3 consists of 13 residues. The CDR3 sequence: CASSESYNQPQHF. The CDR3 nucleotides read TGCGCCAGCAGTGAGTCTTATAATCAGCCCCAGCATTTT.

CDR3 loop: CASSSTGPQYF. For the CDR3, the DNA is TGTGCCAGCAGCTCGACAGGGCCCCAGTACTTC. The chain recombines TRBV7-2 with TRBJ2-5; TRBD1 matches at 7 bases. The length of the CDR3 is 11 residues. V gave up 4 bases and J gave up 9 bases; unmatched junction bases: 2. Germline CDR1 reads SGHTA; CDR2 reads FQGNSA.

The gene calls are TRBV19 and TRBJ1-1; no definite D call. CDR1 and CDR2 (germline): LNHDA, SQIVND (reference sequence). The CDR3 extends over 15 amino acids. V lost 3 bases and J lost 7, with 18 bases in between. The DNA for the CDR3 is TGTGCCAGTAGTATTGGCAGGCGATTGGTAGGTGAAGCTTTCTTT. Translation gives CASSIGRRLVGEAFF.

The genes are TRBV10-3 and TRBJ2-7; possible D gene TRBD2, 6 bases. V gave up 8 bases and J gave up 3 bases, with 20 bases separating them. Per germline, CDR1 ENHRY and CDR2 SYGVKD. This CDR3 comprises 15 residues. DNA of the CDR3: TGTGCCATCGGGGGACTGCGGGGCCCTTACTACGAGCAGTACTTC. It codes for CAIGGLRGPYYEQYF.

The sample holds a few counts of this clone. The chain links TRBV3-1 (or the pseudogene TRBV3-2) to TRBJ2-2; 8 nucleotides line up with TRBD1. The CDR3 loop spans 16 amino acids. Germline CDR1 and CDR2: LGHDT and YNNKEL (reference sequence). V shed 4 bases, J shed 4 bases, and the junction held 8 bases outside the gene matches. CDR3 residues: CASSRGTGFTTGELFF. DNA of the CDR3: TGTGCCAGCAGCCGGGGGACAGGTTTTACCACCGGGGAGCTGTTTTTT.

There are a few counts of this clone. The rearrangement links TRBV18 to TRBJ1-3, with D possibly matching TRBD1 (5 bases). Germline V CDR1 and CDR2: KGHSH, LQKENI. The CDR3 extends over 17 amino acids. Deletions cut 3 bases from V and 0 bases from J, with 15 bases between. This CDR3 reads CASSPRQGESSGNTIYF. For the CDR3, the DNA is TGTGCCAGCTCACCCCGGCAGGGTGAGAGCTCTGGAAACACCATATATTTT. Full variable domain (rest looked up from reference TRBV18 and TRBJ1-3): NAGVMQNPRHLVRRRGQEARLRCSPMKGHSHVYWYRQLPEEGLKFMVYLQKENIIDESGMPKERFSAEFPKEGPSILRIQQVVRGDSAAYFCASSPRQGESSGNTIYFGEGSWLTVV.

This chain links TRBV19 with TRBJ2-2; TRBD1 matches at 7 bases. CDR1 is LNHDA and CDR2 is SQIVND in the germline V gene (reference sequence). The V gene end was trimmed by 3 bases and the J gene end by 6 bases; junction bases not matched to a gene: 7. CDR3 length equals 15 residues. The CDR3 DNA reads as TGTGCCAGTAGTATTGGGACAGCTCGGGCCGGGGAGCTGTTTTTT. This gives the protein CASSIGTARAGELFF.

The chain couples TRBV10-2 to TRBJ2-5, with 13 positions matching TRBD2. The CDR3 runs to 17 residues. Germline V gene data show CDR1 as WSHSY and CDR2 as SAAADI. Trimming took 6 bases from V and 0 from J; bases not matched to a gene: 7. CDR3 DNA sequence: TGCGCCAGCAGCTTGACTAGCGGGGGGCCGTACCAAGAGACCCAGTACTTC. This gives the protein CASSLTSGGPYQETQYF.

The genes are TRBV5-1 and TRBJ1-2, with 7 bases that match TRBD1. The V gene's germline CDR1 is SGHRS and CDR2 YFSETQ. With 2 bases clipped from V and 6 bases from J, the junction kept 7 bases outside the gene matches. CDR3 length equals 14 residues. CDR3 region: CASSLQGTGDGYTF. For the CDR3, the DNA is TGCGCCAGCAGCTTACAGGGGACGGGGGATGGCTACACCTTC.

The chain carries TRBV28 and TRBJ2-7; D perhaps matches TRBD2 (5 bases). The CDR3 is 17 residues long. V gave up 6 bases and J gave up 0 bases, with 21 bases separating them. CDR1 is MDHEN, CDR2 SYDVKM, per germline. This chain's CDR3 is CASSPYTEREGSYEQYV. Written as DNA, the CDR3 is TGTGCCAGCAGCCCTTATACCGAGAGAGAGGGCTCCTACGAGCAGTACGTC.

The CDR3 here is CASSPPGQGARNQPQHF. In DNA, the CDR3 is TGTGCCAGCTCACCCCCGGGACAGGGGGCACGCAATCAGCCCCAGCATTTT. The chain couples TRBV18 to TRBJ1-5; 12 positions agree with TRBD1. J lost 2 bases, V lost 3 bases, and 5 bases had no gene match. The CDR3 runs to 17 residues. Germline CDR1 and CDR2: KGHSH and LQKENI.

The chain has TRBV11-2 and TRBJ1-2; D gene unclear. V was cut by 1 base and J by 2 bases, with 5 bases left in between. The germline CDR1 and CDR2 sequences are SGHAT and FQNNGV. This CDR3 is 13 amino acids long. The CDR3: CASSLAQNYGYTF. The CDR3 DNA is TGTGCCAGCAGCTTAGCACAGAACTATGGCTACACCTTC.

The chain employs TRBV4-3 and TRBJ2-1; 10 bases align to TRBD2. The J segment lost 7 bases and the V segment lost 1 base, leaving 10 bases of the junction unmatched. CDR3 length: 17 amino acids. The germline V gene has CDR1 LGHNA and CDR2 YSLEER. This chain's CDR3 is CASSQGSSGGQGNEQFF. The CDR3 DNA is TGCGCCAGCAGCCAAGGTTCTAGCGGGGGCCAGGGGAATGAGCAGTTCTTC.

V is TRBV12-5 and J is TRBJ2-1; possible D gene TRBD2, 7 bases. This CDR3 has 16 amino acids. V lost 6 bases, J lost 6 bases, and 21 bases lay in between. The germline CDR1 and CDR2 sequences are LGHNT and FRNRAP. Here the CDR3 reads CASGGGETLFFNEQFF. The CDR3 coding sequence is TGTGCTAGTGGAGGGGGGGAGACCCTTTTTTTCAATGAGCAGTTCTTC.

In its sample, this clone was seen once. The CDR3 protein is CATRGQGPSPLHF. The DNA of the CDR3 is TGTGCCACCCGAGGACAGGGACCCTCACCCCTCCACTTT. The V call is TRBV19, the J call TRBJ1-6, with 8 bases lining up with TRBD1. With V trimmed by 10 bases and J by 10 bases, 9 bases remained unmatched. This CDR3 is built from 13 residues. Germline V CDR1 and CDR2: LNHDA, SQIVND (reference sequence).

The rearrangement uses TRBV7-2 and TRBJ2-1; 12 bases are shared with TRBD2. Germline V gene data show CDR1 as SGHTA and CDR2 as FQGNSA. Germline trimming cut 5 bases from V and 5 bases from J; bases unmatched to any gene: 7. The CDR3 is 16 residues long. The CDR3 DNA sequence: TGTGCCAGCAGCCCAACTAGCGGGGGGACCCACAATGAGCAGTTCTTC. Amino acid sequence: CASSPTSGGTHNEQFF.

The chain joins TRBV20-1 to TRBJ1-6, with 8 bases fitting TRBD1. Germline lookup yields CDR1 DFQATT and CDR2 SNEGSKA (reference sequence). This CDR3 comprises 14 residues. The V gene end was trimmed by 3 bases and the J gene end by 10 bases; junction bases not matched to a gene: 8. The CDR3, as DNA: TGCAGTGCTAGTTGGGGGGGACAGGCATCACCCCTCCACTTT. This sequence encodes CSASWGGQASPLHF.

In its sample, this clone was seen a few times. The chain joins TRBV4-3 to TRBJ2-5; 8 bases line up with TRBD2. Germline CDR1 and CDR2: LGHNA and YSLEER. With V trimmed by 0 bases and J by 9 bases, 12 bases remained unmatched. The CDR3 totals 16 residues. The CDR3 DNA reads as TGCGCCAGCAGCCAAGATACAGCGGGGGTCGGGTGGGCCCAGTACTTC. It translates to CASSQDTAGVGWAQYF.